The present T cell receptor beta chain was sequenced within a study of molecular identifiers for immune sequencing clone quantification. As for the study in general: Replicates involved a five-way split of RNA from around 20,000 or 99,000 naive CD8 cells, with sequencing of four. Study findings and constraints: Among 930,000 or so naive cells, as was reported, spiked Jurkat TCR RNA from one cell was detectable.

Methods described previously, with TCR primers listed, were used for bulk TCR libraries. TCRdb redid the calling of the PCR reads with MiXCR, one entry per CDR3 protein. This sample yields 490,000 or so distinct CDR3 sequences, of which 20% to 25% are seen a single time; about 0.8% belongs to the top ten. V was cut by 2 bases and J by 0 bases, with 5 bases left in between. The CDR3 consists of 14 residues. Per germline, CDR1 SGHAT and CDR2 FQNNGV. Sorting recovered naive CD8 T cells on a CD8+CD4-CCR7+CD45RA+ profile. This clonotype occurred many times. The target antigen is unknown. The chain joins TRBV11-2 to TRBJ2-1; no reliable D call. The source material was naive CD8+ T cells from blood, with Jurkat cell RNA spiked in. Indicated subset: FACS-sorted CD8+CD4-CCR7+CD45RA+ naive T cells. This receptor was taken from a human donor in good health. Some libraries in this study had Jurkat cell RNA spiked in. The CDR3 protein is CASSLTASYNEQFF. In nucleotides, the CDR3 is TGTGCCAGCAGCTTAACAGCCTCCTACAATGAGCAGTTCTTC.